This TCR beta chain emerged from a study of identical twins. Regarding the study as a whole: Twin sharing of out-of-frame TCR alpha was underestimated by models in monozygotic pairs. Alpha sequences that were out-of-frame and twin-shared showed an excess of low generation probability.

CDR3 size: 14 residues. Per germline, CDR1 SGHTA and CDR2 FQGTGA. The V and J ends lost 1 base and 5 bases, in that order; junction bases with no gene match: 4. This clonotype has a handful of counts. No antigen is known for it. MiXCR was run by TCRdb on the 5' RACE reads, yielding one entry per CDR3 protein. The sample lists 600,000 to 700,000 distinct CDR3 sequences, around 20% occurring once. These sequences were also reported in another study, on T cells expressing NK-cell markers. That paper adds: Out of eight donors sequenced, seven tested HCMV-seropositive and the remaining one seronegative. Unclear, still, was the HCMV specificity of the expanded NKG2C+ T cell clones.

The sequencing input was PBMCs. This chain links TRBV7-3 with TRBJ2-5; the match to TRBD2 covers 7 bases. This clonotype was sampled from a woman aged 18 to 35 in good health. CDR3 DNA sequence: TGTGCCAGCAGCTTAATTGGGGGGGAGGAGACCCAGTACTTC. Its translation: CASSLIGGEETQYF.